This note documents a single T cell receptor (beta chain) sequence. Its binding antigen is unknown. No much larger clone exists at a distance of one base, and base qualities are not known. Enrolling through a virtual design, the prospective study's participants ranged in age from roughly 18 to 95 years and lived across roughly 24 United States geographic areas. Cohort assignment in the prospective study relied on participant-reported clinical history from a screening survey and a study questionnaire. In the prospective study, whole blood, serum and a nasopharyngeal or oropharyngeal swab were collected from each participant by mobile phlebotomists. Participants in the prospective study had the option to provide additional blood draws and questionnaires over a roughly 2-month period. Before DNA extraction, prospective study blood samples were shipped either frozen or at room temperature. The CDR1 and CDR2 encoded by the germline V gene are SGDLS and YYNGEE. V trim: 0 bases; J trim: 3 bases; unmatched bases: 2. The CDR3 has 15 amino acids, counting the end cysteine and phenylalanine. CDR3 DNA only is kept here, 45 bases in frame from base 1.

The immunoSEQ Assay, a bias-controlled multiplex PCR, was used to amplify TCRbeta CDR3 regions from genomic DNA. Under the source paper's analysis protocol: Within the assay, amplification of reference gene primers was used to estimate how many nucleated cells each sample contained. Sequence reads were collapsed and filtered to measure the absolute abundance of every unique TCRbeta CDR3 rearrangement. For each sample, productive Simpson clonality was calculated as the square root of Simpson's diversity index across productive rearrangements. Held by TCRdb, this immuneACCESS table contains in-frame sequences only and omits some clones. Under half of the omission traces to an unresolved V gene where checked; the cause of the rest is unknown. Clonal size and the V and J genes are those of that table, whereas D and trimming came from the DNA. For this sample there are under 200,000 clones; about 80% appear just once. Clones ranked in the top ten supply around 5.5% of the sample.

The sample comes from a study of blood T cell repertoires in COVID-19 (dated by TCRdb to the early 2020s). For context, the study as a whole: Samples covering the acute and convalescent phases of COVID-19 were provided by collaborators in the United States, Italy and Spain. Samples were obtained from the ongoing ImmuneRACE study (first 160 participants) and from approximately 1,200 subjects provided by 6 global collaborators. The material from the prospective study consisted of cDNA or gDNA derived from T cells, B-cell-depleted T cells, or PBMCs. Subjects who had been exposed to COVID-19, were actively infected with it, or had recovered from it provided the deeply sampled blood TCRbeta repertoires that made up the dataset. Where available, HLA class I and class II types were taken from metadata supplied by the sample provider and were not determined by assay-based typing. The repertoires were made available in a free public database intended to serve as a resource for research on the immune response to SARS-CoV-2. A de-identified subject ID, COVID-19 status, age in years and sex were almost always included in the sample metadata.

Broader findings and caveats from the paper: How much clinical and demographic metadata was included differed by source and by participant, and the metadata was provided uncurated.

The chain was built from TRBV9 and TRBJ2-1; the junction holds 8 bases that match TRBD2. The sequenced sample was PBMCs or T cells enriched from blood (not recorded which). The clonotype was recovered from a woman aged 60 to 75 with acute COVID-19. The nucleotide sequence is TGTGCCAGCAGCGTAGCGGGGGGGTACTACAATGAGCAGTTCTTC. Its product reads: CASSVAGGYYNEQFF.